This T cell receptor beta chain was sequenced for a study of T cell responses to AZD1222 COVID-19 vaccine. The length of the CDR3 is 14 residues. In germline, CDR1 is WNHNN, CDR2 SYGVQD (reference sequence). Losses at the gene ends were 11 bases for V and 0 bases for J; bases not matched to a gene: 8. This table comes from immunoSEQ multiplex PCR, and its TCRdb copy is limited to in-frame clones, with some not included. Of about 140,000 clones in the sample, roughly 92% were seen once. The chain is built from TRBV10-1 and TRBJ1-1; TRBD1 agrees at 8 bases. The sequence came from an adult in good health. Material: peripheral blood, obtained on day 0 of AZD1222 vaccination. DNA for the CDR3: TGCGCCGCCGGGACAGGCAAATTGAACACTGAAGCTTTCTTT. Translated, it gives CAAGTGKLNTEAFF.